The 20 T cell receptor beta chains reported below all come from one sample, sequenced in a study of graft-versus-host responses after intestinal transplantation. Their recognized antigens are unknown. Produced via immunoSEQ multiplex PCR; TCRdb's table is partial and in-frame only. The sample lists 39,000 or so clones, about 93% occurring once. Source: unstimulated CD8+ T cells sorted from spleen or lymph node cells, taken before transplant. The receptors were gathered from a human donor who was the organ donor for an intestinal transplant.

This chain uses TRBV6-1 with TRBJ2-7, with D unclear. The CDR3 consists of 13 residues. Germline V gene data show CDR1 as MNHNS and CDR2 as SASEGT. V lost 5 bases, J lost 3 bases, and 11 bases lay in between. The CDR3 nucleotides are TGTGCCAGCAGTTATGCTCCCAGCTACGAGCAGTACTTC. It encodes CASSYAPSYEQYF.

The count of this clone is one. The same CDR3 arises from other DNA sequences in this sample as well. CDR3 in amino acids: CASSFGTNYEQYF. The CDR3 bases are TGTGCCAGCAGTTTCGGGACAAACTACGAGCAGTACTTC. The chain is built from TRBV27 and TRBJ2-7; D perhaps matches TRBD1 (6 bases). The CDR3 covers 13 residues. CDR1 MNHEY and CDR2 SMNVEV come from the germline V gene (reference sequence). Deletions cut 3 bases from V and 3 bases from J, with 9 bases between.

The rearrangement links TRBV29-1 to TRBJ2-7; TRBD2 matches at 14 bases. CDR3 size: 17 residues. V gave up 5 bases and J gave up 5 bases; unmatched junction bases: 14. Germline V gene sequence: CDR1 SQVTM, CDR2 ANQGSEA. The CDR3 here is CSVQGGAGLAGADEQYF. As DNA, the CDR3 is TGCAGCGTTCAAGGAGGGGCGGGACTAGCGGGAGCCGACGAGCAGTACTTC.

The chain carries TRBV4-3 and TRBJ2-4, with no clear D. Germline V lookup: CDR1 LGHNA, CDR2 YSLEER. This CDR3 comprises 15 residues. Trimming shortened V by 1 base and J by 0 bases, and 7 bases separated the two germline ends. The DNA of the CDR3 is TGCGCCAGCAGCCAAGCTCACATAGCCAAAAACATTCAGTACTTC. Translated, it gives CASSQAHIAKNIQYF.

This chain connects TRBV9 to TRBJ2-5; TRBD2 aligns across 8 bases. J lost 2 bases, V lost 4 bases, and 4 bases had no gene match. The CDR3 is made up of 14 amino acids. Germline-derived CDR1 and CDR2 are SGDLS and YYNGEE. The CDR3 sequence: CASSNPSGQETQYF. The DNA of the CDR3 is TGTGCCAGCAGCAACCCTAGCGGGCAAGAGACCCAGTACTTC.

The chain links TRBV6-4 to TRBJ2-3; D is possibly TRBD1 (5 bases). The CDR3 is 16 residues long. V lost 0 bases to trimming and J lost 0 bases, with 10 bases between them. Germline loops: CDR1 MRHNA, CDR2 SNTAGT. The CDR3, as DNA: TGTGCCAGCAGTGACTCGACAGAGGTTAGCACAGATACGCAGTATTTT. Translated: CASSDSTEVSTDTQYF.

The DNA of the CDR3 is TGTGCCAGCAGTCCTGGACAGGGTGGGTACGAGCAGTACTTC. Its translation is CASSPGQGGYEQYF. V is TRBV28 and J is TRBJ2-7, with 8 bases aligning to TRBD1. The CDR3 has 14 amino acids. CDR1 is MDHEN and CDR2 is SYDVKM in the germline V gene. V trimming: 5 bases; J trimming: 4 bases; junction bases outside the gene matches: 7. The entire variable domain, with the rest obtained from reference TRBV28 and TRBJ2-7, is as follows: DVKVTQSSRYLVKRTGEKVFLECVQDMDHENMFWYRQDPGLGLRLIYFSYDVKMKEKGDIPEGYSVSREKKERFSLILESASTNQTSMYLCASSPGQGGYEQYFGPGTRLTVT.

Here the CDR3 reads CASSLWGNEQFF. The CDR3, as DNA: TGTGCCAGCAGCTTGTGGGGGAATGAGCAGTTCTTC. The chain links TRBV5-8 to TRBJ2-1, with D perhaps assigned TRBD1 or TRBD2 (5 bases each). The CDR3 is 12 amino acids. V lost 1 base and J lost 7, with 6 bases in between. Germline V gene sequence: CDR1 SGHTS, CDR2 YDEGEE.

The V gene is TRBV6-5, the J gene TRBJ2-3; TRBD2 aligns across 7 bases. The V and J ends lost 2 bases and 9 bases, in that order; junction bases with no gene match: 14. The CDR3 runs 16 residues. Germline loops: CDR1 MNHEY, CDR2 SVGAGI. CDR3 in DNA: TGTGCCAGCAGTTACCGTGGTCGGGGAGGGGTTGAGACGCAGTATTTT. Translated, it gives CASSYRGRGGVETQYF.

The CDR3 here is CASSYSDLEGYGYTF. CDR3 sequence (DNA): TGTGCCAGCAGTTACTCCGACCTCGAGGGCTATGGCTACACCTTC. The chain joins TRBV6-5 to TRBJ1-2; D gene unclear. This CDR3 region has 15 residues. Trimming cost V 0 bases and J 4 bases, with 12 bases left between them. Germline V gene data show CDR1 as MNHEY and CDR2 as SVGAGI.

V and J are TRBV6-5 and TRBJ2-5; no reliable D call. The J call may be mistaken, given a closer DNA end match to TRBJ2-7. The CDR3 totals 13 residues. Germline V gene sequence: CDR1 MNHEY, CDR2 SVGAGI. This chain's CDR3 is CASSYSVLYEQYF. Here the CDR3 DNA reads TGTGCCAGCAGTTACTCGGTTCTCTACGAGCAGTACTTC.

The V call is TRBV9, the J call TRBJ2-1; the D gene is possibly TRBD2 (5 bases). Germline CDR1 and CDR2: SGDLS and YYNGEE. The V end lost 0 bases, the J end lost 6 bases, and 16 bases lay between the germline ends. This CDR3 has 16 residues. In nucleotides, the CDR3 is TGTGCCAGCAGCGTAGGACTTGGAGGACGGACCAATGAGCAGTTCTTC. Translated, it gives CASSVGLGGRTNEQFF.

CDR3 sequence: CASSPRTGKFYNEQFF. The CDR3 nucleotides read TGTGCCAGCAGCCCCCGGACAGGGAAGTTCTACAATGAGCAGTTCTTC. This chain joins TRBV7-3 and TRBJ2-1; 8 nucleotides agree with TRBD1. The CDR3 consists of 16 residues. The germline V gene has CDR1 SGHTA and CDR2 FQGTGA. V trimming: 5 bases; J trimming: 3 bases; junction bases outside the gene matches: 9.

DNA for the CDR3: TGCAGTGCTATTGACCGGTACGAGCAGTACTTC. Translation gives CSAIDRYEQYF. The chain recombines TRBV20-1 with TRBJ2-7; D gene ambiguous. The germline V gene encodes CDR1 DFQATT and CDR2 SNEGSKA (reference sequence). The V gene lost 4 bases and the J gene lost 4 bases, with 8 bases spanning the gap. This CDR3 spans 11 amino acids.

The rearrangement uses TRBV4-3 and TRBJ1-5; no reliable D call. V was cut by 1 base and J by 3 bases, with 10 bases left in between. The V gene's germline CDR1 is LGHNA and CDR2 YSLEER. This CDR3 is built from 15 residues. DNA for the CDR3: TGCGCCAGCAGCCAAGGGGTCCGGGACAATCAGCCCCAGCATTTT. Translating gives CASSQGVRDNQPQHF.

The gene calls are TRBV4-1 and TRBJ2-1, with TRBD1 identical over 10 bases. This CDR3 is 15 amino acids long. Looked up from germline, CDR1 is MGHRA and CDR2 is YSYEKL. Germline trimming cut 1 base from V and 3 bases from J; bases unmatched to any gene: 0. Written as DNA, the CDR3 is TGCGCCAGCAGCCAAGGGGACAGGGGCTACAATGAGCAGTTCTTC. Amino acids: CASSQGDRGYNEQFF.

The chain joins TRBV9 to TRBJ2-7; 7 positions match TRBD1. Germline values: CDR1 SGDLS, CDR2 YYNGEE. The CDR3 has 16 residues. J gave up 4 bases and V 3 bases, and 13 bases lay outside the gene matches. CDR3 sequence (DNA): TGTGCCAGCAGCGCCCGACAGGGCGGCAGCCCGTACGAGCAGTACTTC. This sequence encodes CASSARQGGSPYEQYF. The full variable domain, with the rest looked up from reference TRBV9 and TRBJ2-7, is DSGVTQTPKHLITATGQRVTLRCSPRSGDLSVYWYQQSLDQGLQFLIQYYNGEERAKGNILERFSAQQFPDLHSELNLSSLELGDSALYFCASSARQGGSPYEQYFGPGTRLTVT.

This clone was seen a few times. The chain joins TRBV7-9 to TRBJ2-7; no firm D call. Deletions cut 1 base from V and 1 base from J, with 2 bases between. Looked up from germline, CDR1 is SEHNR and CDR2 is FQNEAQ (reference sequence). The CDR3 is 12 amino acids. The CDR3, as DNA: TGTGCCAGCAGCTTAGGGTCCTACGAGCAGTACTTC. Amino acid sequence: CASSLGSYEQYF.

CDR3 sequence: CASSRLSGLDNEQFF. CDR3 sequence (DNA): TGTGCCAGCAGCCGGTTGTCGGGACTCGACAATGAGCAGTTCTTC. J is TRBJ2-1 and V is TRBV7-9; possibly TRBD2 for D (6 bases). There are 15 residues in the CDR3. Germline CDR1 is SEHNR and CDR2 is FQNEAQ (reference sequence). V gave up 5 bases and J gave up 5 bases, with 16 bases separating them.

This chain joins TRBV7-2 and TRBJ2-6; weak D call: TRBD1 (6 bases). CDR3 length: 19 amino acids. The germline V gene encodes CDR1 SGHTA and CDR2 FQGNSA. V was shortened by 1 base and J by 0 bases, with 16 bases between the two germline ends. In DNA form, the CDR3 reads TGTGCCAGCAGCTTAGGAGCCGGACAGCCAGACTCTGGGGCCAACGTCCTGACTTTC. This translates into CASSLGAGQPDSGANVLTF. Full variable domain (outside the CDR3, taken from reference TRBV7-2 and TRBJ2-6): GAGVSQSPSNKVTEKGKDVELRCDPISGHTALYWYRQSLGQGLEFLIYFQGNSAPDKSGLPSDRFSAERTGGSVSTLTIQRTQQEDSAVYLCASSLGAGQPDSGANVLTFGAGSRLTVL.